This T cell receptor beta chain was sequenced for a study of identical twins. Study results and caveats: These conclusions were based on statistical analysis (cross-sectional, not following the same donors). Within twin pairs, the out-of-frame alpha sequences they shared showed excess low generation probability. Carriage of fewer insertions was seen in abundant cord blood beta clonotypes, whereas memory repertoires showed none. Partial confounding of zero-insertion analyses by invariant MAIT and iNKT cells was possible.

As concerns this clonotype: The antigen remains undetermined.

TCRdb itself ran the 5' RACE reads through MiXCR, one entry per CDR3 protein. The sample has fewer than 800,000 distinct CDR3 sequences, roughly 6.6% seen once. The V and J ends lost 6 bases and 8 bases respectively, with 25 bases between them. This CDR3 contains 16 residues. Germline values: CDR1 DFQATT, CDR2 SNEGSKA (reference sequence). This sample was also put to use in a study of yellow fever vaccine responses in identical twins.

The sequencing sample was made of PBMCs. The rearrangement links TRBV20-1 to TRBJ1-4; possible D gene TRBD1, 6 bases. The clonotype comes from a woman younger than 30 in good health. The CDR3, as DNA: TGCAGTGCGCCTCCCGGGGGGGCGCTTACTGGGGAAAAACTGTTTTTT. This encodes CSAPPGGALTGEKLFF.